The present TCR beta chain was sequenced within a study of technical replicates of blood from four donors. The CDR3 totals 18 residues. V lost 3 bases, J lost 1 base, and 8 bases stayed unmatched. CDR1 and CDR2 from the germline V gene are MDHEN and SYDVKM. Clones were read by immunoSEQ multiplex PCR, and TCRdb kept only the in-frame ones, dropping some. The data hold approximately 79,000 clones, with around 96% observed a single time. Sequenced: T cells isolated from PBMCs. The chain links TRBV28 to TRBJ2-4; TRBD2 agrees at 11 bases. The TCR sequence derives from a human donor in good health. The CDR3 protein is CASSFVTSGSSAKNIQYF. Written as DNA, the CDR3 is TGTGCCAGCAGTTTTGTCACTAGCGGGAGTTCGGCCAAAAACATTCAGTACTTC.